This entry concerns a single T cell receptor (beta chain). Method: immunoSEQ multiplex PCR; TCRdb's copy keeps in-frame clones and lacks some. The repertoire includes tens of thousands of clones, 80% to 90% of them detected once, and 6% to 7% sits in the top ten. This sample was taken from a study of blood T cell repertoires in COVID-19. The CDR3 sequence is 16 residues long. Germline-derived CDR1 and CDR2 are SGHVS and FNYEAQ. J was trimmed by 10 bases and V by 5 bases; bases with no gene match: 12. This rearrangement joins TRBV7-6 to TRBJ2-6, with TRBD1 matching over 9 bases. This TCR came from a man in his forties or fifties with active COVID-19. Material: peripheral blood. CDR3 loop: CASSPRTGATTNVLTF. CDR3 DNA: TGTGCCAGCAGCCCTCGGACAGGGGCAACCACAAACGTCCTGACTTTC.